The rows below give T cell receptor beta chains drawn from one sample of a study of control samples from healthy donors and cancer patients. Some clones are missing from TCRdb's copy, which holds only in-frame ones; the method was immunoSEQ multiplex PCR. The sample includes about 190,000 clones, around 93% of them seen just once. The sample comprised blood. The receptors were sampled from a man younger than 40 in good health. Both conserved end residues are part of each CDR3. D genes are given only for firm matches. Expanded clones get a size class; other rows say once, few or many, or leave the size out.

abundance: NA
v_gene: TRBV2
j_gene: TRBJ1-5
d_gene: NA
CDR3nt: TGTGCCAGCAGTGAAGACAGCCATAGCAATCAGCCCCAGCATTTT
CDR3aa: CASSEDSHSNQPQHF

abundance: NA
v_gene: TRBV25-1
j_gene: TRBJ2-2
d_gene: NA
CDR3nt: TGTGCCAGCAGCGGGGTACAGGGCTCAACCGGGGAGCTGTTTTTT
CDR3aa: CASSGVQGSTGELFF

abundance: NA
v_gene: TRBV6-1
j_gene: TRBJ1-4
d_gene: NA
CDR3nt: TGTGCCAGCAGTGACGTAGTGAAAAGGAATGAAAAACTGTTTTTT
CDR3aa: CASSDVVKRNEKLFF

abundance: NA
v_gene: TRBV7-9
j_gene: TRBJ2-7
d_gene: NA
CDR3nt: TGTGCCAGCAGCTTATGGACCTACGAGCAGTACTTC
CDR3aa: CASSLWTYEQYF

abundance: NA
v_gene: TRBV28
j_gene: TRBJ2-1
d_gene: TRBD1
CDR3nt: TGTGCCAGCAGGGGCAACAGGGGGGCTAGAAACAATGAGCAGTTCTTC
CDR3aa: CASRGNRGARNNEQFF

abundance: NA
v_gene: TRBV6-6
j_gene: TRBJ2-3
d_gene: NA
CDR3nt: TGTGCCAGCAGCCTCACCCAACTAAGGGATACGCAGTATTTT
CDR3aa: CASSLTQLRDTQYF

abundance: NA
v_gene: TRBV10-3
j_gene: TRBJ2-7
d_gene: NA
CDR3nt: TGTGCCATCAGCCCGGGTGGGGCGGCAGGGGAGCAGTACTTC
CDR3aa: CAISPGGAAGEQYF

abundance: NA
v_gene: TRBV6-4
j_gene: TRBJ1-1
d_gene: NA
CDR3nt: TGTGCCAGCAGTGCCCAGTTGAACACTGAAGCTTTCTTT
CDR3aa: CASSAQLNTEAFF

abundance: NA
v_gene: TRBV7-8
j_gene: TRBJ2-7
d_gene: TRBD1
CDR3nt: TGTGCCAGCAGTAAACAACCCGGGACAGGGACTGACGAGCAGTACTTC
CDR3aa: CASSKQPGTGTDEQYF

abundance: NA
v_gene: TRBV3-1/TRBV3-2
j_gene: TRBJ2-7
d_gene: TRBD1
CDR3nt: TGTGCCAGCAGCCGCGGGACAGGGGGCACCTACGAGCAGTACTTC
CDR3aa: CASSRGTGGTYEQYF

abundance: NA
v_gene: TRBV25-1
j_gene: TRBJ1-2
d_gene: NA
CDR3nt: TGTGCCAGCAGTGGTACAGGAGGGAGCGGTCGTGGCTACACCTTC
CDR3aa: CASSGTGGSGRGYTF

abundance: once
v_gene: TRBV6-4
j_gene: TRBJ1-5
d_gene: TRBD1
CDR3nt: TGTGCCAGCAGTGACGCCCTTTTTACAGGGGGCAATCAGCCCCAGCATTTT
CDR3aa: CASSDALFTGGNQPQHF

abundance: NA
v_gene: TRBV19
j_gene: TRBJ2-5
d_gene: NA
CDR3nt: TGTGCCAGTAGTATTGGGGCTAGCGACCAAGAGACCCAGTACTTC
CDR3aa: CASSIGASDQETQYF

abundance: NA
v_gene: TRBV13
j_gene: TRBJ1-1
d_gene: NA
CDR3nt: TGTGCCAGCAGCCCACTAGCGAACACTGAAGCTTTCTTT
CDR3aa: CASSPLANTEAFF

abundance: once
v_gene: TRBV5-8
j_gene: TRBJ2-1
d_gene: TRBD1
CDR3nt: TGTGCCAGCAGCTTTGGCTCGGGACAGGACAATGAGCAGTTCTTC
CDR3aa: CASSFGSGQDNEQFF

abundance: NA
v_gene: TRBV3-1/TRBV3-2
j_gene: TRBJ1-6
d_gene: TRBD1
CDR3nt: TGTGCCAGCAGCCCAAAACAGACGGACGGGACAGGTAGGAATTCACCCCTCCACTTT
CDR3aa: CASSPKQTDGTGRNSPLHF

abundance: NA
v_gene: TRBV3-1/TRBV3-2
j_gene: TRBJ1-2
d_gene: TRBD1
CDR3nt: TGTGCCAGCACCGACAGGGGCTCGATGGGCGGCTACACCTTC
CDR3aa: CASTDRGSMGGYTF

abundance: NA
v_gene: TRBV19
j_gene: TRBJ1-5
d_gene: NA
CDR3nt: TGTGCCAGTAGTACCCAGACAATGGCTAATCAGCCCCAGCATTTT
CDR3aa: CASSTQTMANQPQHF

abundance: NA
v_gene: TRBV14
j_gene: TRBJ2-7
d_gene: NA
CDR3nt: TGTGCCAGCAGCCAGATGTCAGGGGCCAAAGGGTCTCAGTACTTC
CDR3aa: CASSQMSGAKGSQYF

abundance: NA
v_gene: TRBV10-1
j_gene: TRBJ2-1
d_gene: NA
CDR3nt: TGCGCCAGCAGCCCCGGACAGTTCTCTAGCTCCTACAATGAGCAGTTCTTC
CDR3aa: CASSPGQFSSSYNEQFF

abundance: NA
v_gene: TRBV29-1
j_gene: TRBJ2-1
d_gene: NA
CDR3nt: TGCAGCGCCAGCGATCCCTACAATGAGCAGTTCTTC
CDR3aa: CSASDPYNEQFF

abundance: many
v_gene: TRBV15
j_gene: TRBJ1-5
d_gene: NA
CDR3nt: TGTGCCACCAGCAAGGTCCGACAGGTCAATCAGCCCCAGCATTTT
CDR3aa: CATSKVRQVNQPQHF

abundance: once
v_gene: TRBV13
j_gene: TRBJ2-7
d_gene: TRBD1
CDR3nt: TGTGCCAGCAGCGGACAGGGGAATATATACGAGCAGTACTTC
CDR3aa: CASSGQGNIYEQYF

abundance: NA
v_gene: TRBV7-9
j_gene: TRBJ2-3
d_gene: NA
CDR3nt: TGTGCCAGCAGCCTATCTTTAGTAGGGGGGGCTTCTACCACAGATACGCAGTATTTT
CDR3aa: CASSLSLVGGASTTDTQYF

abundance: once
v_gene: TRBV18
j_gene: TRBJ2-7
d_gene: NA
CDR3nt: TGTGCCAGCTCCCAGGGGTACGAGCAGTACTTC
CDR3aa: CASSQGYEQYF

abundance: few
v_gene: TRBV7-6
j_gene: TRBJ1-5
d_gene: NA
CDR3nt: TGTGCCAGCAGCTTTAGAAGCAATCAGCCCCAGCATTTT
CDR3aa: CASSFRSNQPQHF

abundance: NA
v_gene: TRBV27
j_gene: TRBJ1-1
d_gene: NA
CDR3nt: TGTGCCAGCAATTATCGGGCCCTACGTGACACTGAAGCTTTCTTT
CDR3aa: CASNYRALRDTEAFF

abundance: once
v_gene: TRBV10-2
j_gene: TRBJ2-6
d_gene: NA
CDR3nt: TGCGCCAGCAGGGCGGGGGCCGGTGGGGCCAACGTCCTGACTTTC
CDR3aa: CASRAGAGGANVLTF

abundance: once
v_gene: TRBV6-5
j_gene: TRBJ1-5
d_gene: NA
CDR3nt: TGTGCCAGCAGTTTCGGGGGGCCCGGGGAGCCCCAGCATTTT
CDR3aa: CASSFGGPGEPQHF

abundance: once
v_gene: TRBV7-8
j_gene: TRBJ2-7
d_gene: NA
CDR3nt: TGTGCCAGCAGCATCGGAGGCCAGGACGAGCAGTACTTC
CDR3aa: CASSIGGQDEQYF

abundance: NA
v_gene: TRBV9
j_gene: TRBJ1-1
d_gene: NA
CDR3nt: TGTGCCAGCAGCCCGGAGGGGAGCGCTGAAGCTTTCTTT
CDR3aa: CASSPEGSAEAFF